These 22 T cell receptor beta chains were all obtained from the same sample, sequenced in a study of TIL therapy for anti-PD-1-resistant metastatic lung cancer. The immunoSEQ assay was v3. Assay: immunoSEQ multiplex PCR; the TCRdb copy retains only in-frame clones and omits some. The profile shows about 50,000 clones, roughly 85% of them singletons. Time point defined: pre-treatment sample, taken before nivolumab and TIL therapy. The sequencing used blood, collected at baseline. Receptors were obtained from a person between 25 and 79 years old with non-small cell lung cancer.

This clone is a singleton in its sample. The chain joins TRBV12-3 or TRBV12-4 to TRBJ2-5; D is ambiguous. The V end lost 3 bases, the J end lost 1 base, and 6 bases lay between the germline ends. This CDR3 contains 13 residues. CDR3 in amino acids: CASSFGLQETQYF. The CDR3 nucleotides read TGTGCCAGCAGTTTTGGCCTCCAAGAGACCCAGTACTTC.

The CDR3 region is CASSIQYREETQYF. Here the CDR3 DNA reads TGTGCCAGTAGTATCCAGTACAGAGAAGAGACCCAGTACTTC. This rearrangement joins TRBV19 to TRBJ2-5; D call uncertain. Germline loops: CDR1 LNHDA, CDR2 SQIVND (reference sequence). The CDR3 runs 14 residues. The V end was cut by 3 bases, the J end by 3 bases, with 11 bases between.

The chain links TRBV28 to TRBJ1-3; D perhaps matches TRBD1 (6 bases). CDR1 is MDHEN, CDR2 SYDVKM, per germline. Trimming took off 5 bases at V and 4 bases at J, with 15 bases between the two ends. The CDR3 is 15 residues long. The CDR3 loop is CASSAGTLGGNTIYF. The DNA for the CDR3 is TGTGCCAGCAGTGCCGGGACACTCGGAGGAAACACCATATATTTT.

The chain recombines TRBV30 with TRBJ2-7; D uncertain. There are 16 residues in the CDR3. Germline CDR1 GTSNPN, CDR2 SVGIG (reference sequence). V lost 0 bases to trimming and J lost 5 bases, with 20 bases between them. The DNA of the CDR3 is TGTGCCTGGAGTGTACGAGGAAAACCTAAGGGCGACGAGCAGTACTTC. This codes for CAWSVRGKPKGDEQYF.

The chain's CDR3 is CASTGGRAAGTF. The CDR3 DNA reads TGTGCCAGCACGGGGGGTAGGGCGGCTGGCACCTTC. This chain joins TRBV28 and TRBJ1-2; weak D call: TRBD1 (5 bases). Trimming removed 7 bases at V and 13 bases at J, with 19 bases between. CDR3 length equals 12 residues. Germline CDR1 reads MDHEN; CDR2 reads SYDVKM.

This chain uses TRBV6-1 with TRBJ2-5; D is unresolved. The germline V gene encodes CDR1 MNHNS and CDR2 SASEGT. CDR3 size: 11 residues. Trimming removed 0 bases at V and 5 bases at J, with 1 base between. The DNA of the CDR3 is TGTGCCAGCAGTGAAGCGGAGACCCAGTACTTC. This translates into CASSEAETQYF.

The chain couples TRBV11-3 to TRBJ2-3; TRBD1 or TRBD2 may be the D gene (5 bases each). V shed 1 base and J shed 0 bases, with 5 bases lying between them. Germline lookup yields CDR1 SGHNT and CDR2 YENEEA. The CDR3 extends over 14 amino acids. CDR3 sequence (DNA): TGTGCCAGCAGCTTAGGGGGGAGCACAGATACGCAGTATTTT. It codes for CASSLGGSTDTQYF.

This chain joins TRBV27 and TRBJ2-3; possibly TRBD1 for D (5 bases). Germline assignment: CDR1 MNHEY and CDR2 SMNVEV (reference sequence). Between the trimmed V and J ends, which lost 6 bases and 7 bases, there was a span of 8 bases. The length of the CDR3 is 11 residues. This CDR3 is CASSQGNTQYF. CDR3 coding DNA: TGTGCCAGCAGCCAGGGAAATACGCAGTATTTT.

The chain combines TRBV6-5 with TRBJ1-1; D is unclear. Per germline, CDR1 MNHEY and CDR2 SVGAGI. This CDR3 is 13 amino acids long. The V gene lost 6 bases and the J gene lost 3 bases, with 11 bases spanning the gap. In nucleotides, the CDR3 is TGTGCCAGCAGAACCGACGGGTACACTGAAGCTTTCTTT. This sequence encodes CASRTDGYTEAFF.

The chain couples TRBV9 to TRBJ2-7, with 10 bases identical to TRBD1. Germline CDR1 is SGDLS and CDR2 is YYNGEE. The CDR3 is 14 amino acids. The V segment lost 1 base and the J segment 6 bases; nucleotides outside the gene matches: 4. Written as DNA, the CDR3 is TGTGCCAGCAGCGTACTTGGACAGGGGGGCGAGCAGTACTTC. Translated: CASSVLGQGGEQYF.

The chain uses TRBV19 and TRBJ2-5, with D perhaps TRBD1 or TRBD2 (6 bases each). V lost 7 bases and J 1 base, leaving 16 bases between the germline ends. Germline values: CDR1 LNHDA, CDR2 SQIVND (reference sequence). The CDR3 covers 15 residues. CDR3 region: CASTTFWGAQETQYF. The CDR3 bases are TGTGCCAGTACCACCTTCTGGGGGGCCCAAGAGACCCAGTACTTC.

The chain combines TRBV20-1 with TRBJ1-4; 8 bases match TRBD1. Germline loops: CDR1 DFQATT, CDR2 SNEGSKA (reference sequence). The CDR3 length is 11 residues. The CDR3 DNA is TGCGGGGGACAGGAGAATGAAAAACTGTTTTTT. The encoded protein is CGGQENEKLFF.

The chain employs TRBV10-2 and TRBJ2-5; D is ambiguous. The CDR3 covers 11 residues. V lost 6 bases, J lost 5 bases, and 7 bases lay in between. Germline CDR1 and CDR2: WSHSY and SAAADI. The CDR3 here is CASRTAETQYF. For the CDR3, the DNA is TGCGCCAGCAGGACCGCGGAGACCCAGTACTTC.

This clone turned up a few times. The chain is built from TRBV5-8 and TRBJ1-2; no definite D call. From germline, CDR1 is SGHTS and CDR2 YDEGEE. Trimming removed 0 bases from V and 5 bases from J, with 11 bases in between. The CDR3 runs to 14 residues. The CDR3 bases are TGTGCCAGCAGCTTGGCTTTTTCCGGGTATGGCTACACCTTC. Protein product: CASSLAFSGYGYTF.

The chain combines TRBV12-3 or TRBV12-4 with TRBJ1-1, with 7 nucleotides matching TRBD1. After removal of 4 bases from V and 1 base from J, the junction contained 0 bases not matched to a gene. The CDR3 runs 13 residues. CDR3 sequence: CASSWDRNTEAFF. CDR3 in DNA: TGTGCCAGCAGTTGGGACAGGAACACTGAAGCTTTCTTT.

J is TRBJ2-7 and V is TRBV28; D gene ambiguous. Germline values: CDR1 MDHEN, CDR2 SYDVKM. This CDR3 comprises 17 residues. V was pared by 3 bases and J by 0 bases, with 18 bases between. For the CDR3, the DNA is TGTGCCAGCAGTTTCCCGCTGGCAGGTGAAAGCTCCTACGAGCAGTACTTC. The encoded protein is CASSFPLAGESSYEQYF.

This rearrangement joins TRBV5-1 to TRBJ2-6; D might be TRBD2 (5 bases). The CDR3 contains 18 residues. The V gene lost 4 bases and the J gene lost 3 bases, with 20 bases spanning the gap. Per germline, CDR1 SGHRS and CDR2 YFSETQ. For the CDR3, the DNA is TGCGCCAGCAGCCCTGACATCTGGACTTCCCGTGGGGCCAACGTCCTGACTTTC. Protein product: CASSPDIWTSRGANVLTF.

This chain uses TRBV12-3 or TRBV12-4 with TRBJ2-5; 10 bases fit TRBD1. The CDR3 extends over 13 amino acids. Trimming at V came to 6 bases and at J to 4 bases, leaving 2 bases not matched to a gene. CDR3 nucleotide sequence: TGTGCCAGCAGCCGGGACAGGGGAGAGACCCAGTACTTC. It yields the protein CASSRDRGETQYF.

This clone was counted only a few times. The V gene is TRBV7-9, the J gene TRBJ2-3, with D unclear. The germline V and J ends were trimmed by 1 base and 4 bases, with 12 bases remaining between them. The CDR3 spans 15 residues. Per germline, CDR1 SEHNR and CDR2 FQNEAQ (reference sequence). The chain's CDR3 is CASSLGEGSADTQYF. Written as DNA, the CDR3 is TGTGCCAGCAGCTTAGGAGAAGGTAGTGCAGATACGCAGTATTTT.

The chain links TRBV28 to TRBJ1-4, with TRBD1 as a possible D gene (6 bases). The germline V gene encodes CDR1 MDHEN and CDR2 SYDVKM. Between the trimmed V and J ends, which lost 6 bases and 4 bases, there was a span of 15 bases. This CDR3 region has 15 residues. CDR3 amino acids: CASRGQGLLNEKLFF. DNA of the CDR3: TGTGCCAGCAGAGGCCAGGGGCTGCTTAATGAAAAACTGTTTTTT. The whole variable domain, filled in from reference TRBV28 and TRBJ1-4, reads DVKVTQSSRYLVKRTGEKVFLECVQDMDHENMFWYRQDPGLGLRLIYFSYDVKMKEKGDIPEGYSVSREKKERFSLILESASTNQTSMYLCASRGQGLLNEKLFFGSGTQLSVL.

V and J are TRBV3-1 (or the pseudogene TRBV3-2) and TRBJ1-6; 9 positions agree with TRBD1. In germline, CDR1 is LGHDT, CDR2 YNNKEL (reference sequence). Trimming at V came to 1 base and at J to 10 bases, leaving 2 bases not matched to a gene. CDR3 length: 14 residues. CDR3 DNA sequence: TGTGCCAGCAGCCAAGCGACAGGGGGGTCACCCCTCCACTTT. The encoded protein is CASSQATGGSPLHF.

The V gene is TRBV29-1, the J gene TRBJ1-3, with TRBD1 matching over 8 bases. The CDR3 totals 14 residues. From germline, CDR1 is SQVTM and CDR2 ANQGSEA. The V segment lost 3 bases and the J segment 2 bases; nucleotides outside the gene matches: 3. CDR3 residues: CSVDIQGAGNTIYF. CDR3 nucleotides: TGCAGCGTTGATATACAGGGGGCTGGAAACACCATATATTTT.